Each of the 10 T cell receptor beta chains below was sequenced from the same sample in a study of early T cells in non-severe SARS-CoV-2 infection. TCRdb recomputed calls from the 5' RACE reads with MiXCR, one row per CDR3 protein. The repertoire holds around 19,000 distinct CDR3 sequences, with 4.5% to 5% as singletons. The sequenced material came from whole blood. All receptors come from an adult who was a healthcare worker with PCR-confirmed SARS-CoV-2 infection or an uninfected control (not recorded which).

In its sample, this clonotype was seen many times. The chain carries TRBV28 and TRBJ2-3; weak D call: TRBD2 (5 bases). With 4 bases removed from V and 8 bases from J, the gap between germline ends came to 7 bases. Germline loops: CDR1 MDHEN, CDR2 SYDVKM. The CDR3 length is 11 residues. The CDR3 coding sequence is TGTGCCAGCAGTTCCGGACTTACGCAGTATTTT. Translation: CASSSGLTQYF. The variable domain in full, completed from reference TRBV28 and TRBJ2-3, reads DVKVTQSSRYLVKRTGEKVFLECVQDMDHENMFWYRQDPGLGLRLIYFSYDVKMKEKGDIPEGYSVSREKKERFSLILESASTNQTSMYLCASSSGLTQYFGPGTRLTVL.

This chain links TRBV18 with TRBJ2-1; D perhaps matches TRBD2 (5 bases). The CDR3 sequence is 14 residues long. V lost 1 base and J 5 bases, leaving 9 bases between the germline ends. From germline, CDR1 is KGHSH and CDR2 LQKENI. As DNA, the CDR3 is TGTGCCAGCTCACCACGTACAGCGGACAATGAGCAGTTCTTC. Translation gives CASSPRTADNEQFF.

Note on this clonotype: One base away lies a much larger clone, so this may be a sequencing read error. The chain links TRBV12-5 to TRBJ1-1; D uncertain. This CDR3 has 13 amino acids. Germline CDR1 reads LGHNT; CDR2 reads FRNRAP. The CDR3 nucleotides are TGTGCTAGTGCCCTAGGGATGAACTCTGAAGCTTTCTTT. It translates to CASALGMNSEAFF. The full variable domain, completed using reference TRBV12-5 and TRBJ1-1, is DARVTQTPRHKVTEMGQEVTMRCQPILGHNTVFWYRQTMMQGLELLAYFRNRAPLDDSGMPKDRFSAEMPDATLATLKIQPSEPRDSAVYFCASALGMNSEAFFGQGTRLTVV.

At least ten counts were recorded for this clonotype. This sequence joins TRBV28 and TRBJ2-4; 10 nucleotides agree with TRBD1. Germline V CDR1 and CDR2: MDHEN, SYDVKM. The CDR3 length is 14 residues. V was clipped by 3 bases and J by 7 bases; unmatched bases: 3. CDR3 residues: CASSLTGGLNIQYF. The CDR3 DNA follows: TGTGCCAGCAGTTTGACAGGGGGCCTCAACATTCAGTACTTC.

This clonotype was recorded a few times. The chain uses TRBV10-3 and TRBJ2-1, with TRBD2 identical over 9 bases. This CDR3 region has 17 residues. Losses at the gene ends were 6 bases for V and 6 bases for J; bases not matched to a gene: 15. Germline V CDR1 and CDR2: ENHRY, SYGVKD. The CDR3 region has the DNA TGTGCCATCAGAGGGGTCCCTGTGCGGGGGGGCCGCAATGAGCAGTTCTTC. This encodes CAIRGVPVRGGRNEQFF.

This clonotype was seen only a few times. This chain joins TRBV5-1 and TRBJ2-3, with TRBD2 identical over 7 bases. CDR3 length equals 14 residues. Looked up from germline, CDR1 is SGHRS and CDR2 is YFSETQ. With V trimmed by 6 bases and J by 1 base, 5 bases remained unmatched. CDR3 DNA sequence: TGCGCCAGCACCTCTAGCGGCGGCACAGATACGCAGTATTTT. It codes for CASTSSGGTDTQYF.

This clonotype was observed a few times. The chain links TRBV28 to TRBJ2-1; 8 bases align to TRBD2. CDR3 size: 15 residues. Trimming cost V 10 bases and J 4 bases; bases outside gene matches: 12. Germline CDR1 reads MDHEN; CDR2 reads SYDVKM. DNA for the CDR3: TGTGCCACCCTAGGAAGCGGGAGCTGGTACAATGAGCAGTTCTTC. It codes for CATLGSGSWYNEQFF.

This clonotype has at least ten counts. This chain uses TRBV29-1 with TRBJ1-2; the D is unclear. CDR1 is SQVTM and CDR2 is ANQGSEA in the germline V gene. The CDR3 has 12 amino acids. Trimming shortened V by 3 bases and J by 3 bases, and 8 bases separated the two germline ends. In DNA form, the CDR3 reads TGCAGCGTTGACAAGGGTGACTATGGCTACACCTTC. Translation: CSVDKGDYGYTF.

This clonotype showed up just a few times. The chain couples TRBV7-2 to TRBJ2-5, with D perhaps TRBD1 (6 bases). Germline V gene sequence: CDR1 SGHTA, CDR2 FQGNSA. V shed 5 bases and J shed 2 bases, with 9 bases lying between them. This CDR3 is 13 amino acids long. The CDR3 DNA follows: TGTGCCAGCAGCCCAGGGGTTCAAGAGACCCAGTACTTC. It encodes CASSPGVQETQYF.

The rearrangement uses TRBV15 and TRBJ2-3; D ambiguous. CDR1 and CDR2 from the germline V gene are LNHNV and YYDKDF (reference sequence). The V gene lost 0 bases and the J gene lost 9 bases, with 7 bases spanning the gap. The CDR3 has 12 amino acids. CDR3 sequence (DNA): TGTGCCACCAGCAGAGATTTCAGAACGCAGTATTTT. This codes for CATSRDFRTQYF.